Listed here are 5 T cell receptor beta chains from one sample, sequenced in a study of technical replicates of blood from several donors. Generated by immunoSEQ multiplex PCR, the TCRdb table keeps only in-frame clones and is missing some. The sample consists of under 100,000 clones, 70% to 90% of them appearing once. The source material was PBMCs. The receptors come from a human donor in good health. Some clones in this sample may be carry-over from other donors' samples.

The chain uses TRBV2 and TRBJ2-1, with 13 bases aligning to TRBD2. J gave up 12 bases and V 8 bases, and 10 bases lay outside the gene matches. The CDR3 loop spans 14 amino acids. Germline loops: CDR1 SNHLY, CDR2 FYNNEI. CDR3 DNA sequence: TGTGCCAGCGCCGGGACTAGCGGGACTTGGGTGCAGTTCTTC. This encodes CASAGTSGTWVQFF.

The CDR3 DNA sequence: TGCGCCAGCAGCCTAAGGGTAGCGGGAGCATATGAGCAGTTCTTC. Amino acids: CASSLRVAGAYEQFF. The chain is built from TRBV4-3 and TRBJ2-1; 9 bases agree with TRBD2. Germline V gene data show CDR1 as LGHNA and CDR2 as YSLEER. V was pared by 4 bases and J by 8 bases, with 9 bases of the junction left unmatched. This CDR3 spans 15 amino acids.

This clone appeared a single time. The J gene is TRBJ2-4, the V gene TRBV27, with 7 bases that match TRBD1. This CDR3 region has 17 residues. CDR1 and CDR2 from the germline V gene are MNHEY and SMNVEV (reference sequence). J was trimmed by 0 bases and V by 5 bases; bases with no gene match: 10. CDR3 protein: CASSRNPGTVAKNIQYF. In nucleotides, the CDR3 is TGTGCCAGCAGTCGAAACCCGGGGACAGTAGCCAAAAACATTCAGTACTTC.

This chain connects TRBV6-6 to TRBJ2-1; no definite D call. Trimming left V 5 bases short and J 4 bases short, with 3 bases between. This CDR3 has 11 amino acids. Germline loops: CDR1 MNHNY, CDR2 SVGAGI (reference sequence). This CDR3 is CASSQYNEQFF. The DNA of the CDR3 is TGTGCCAGCAGTCAATACAATGAGCAGTTCTTC.

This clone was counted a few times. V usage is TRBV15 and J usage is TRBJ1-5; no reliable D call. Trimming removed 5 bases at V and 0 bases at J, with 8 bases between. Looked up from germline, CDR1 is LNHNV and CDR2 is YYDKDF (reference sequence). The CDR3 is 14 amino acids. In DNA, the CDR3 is TGTGCCACCAGCGTAGACTTTAGCAATCAGCCCCAGCATTTT. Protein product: CATSVDFSNQPQHF. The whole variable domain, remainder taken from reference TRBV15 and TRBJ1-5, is DAMVIQNPRYQVTQFGKPVTLSCSQTLNHNVMYWYQQKSSQAPKLLFHYYDKDFNNEADTPDNFQSRRPNTSFCFLDIRSPGLGDTAMYLCATSVDFSNQPQHFGDGTRLSIL.